A selection of T cell receptor beta chains follows, all from one sample in a study of regulatory T cells in long-lasting Graves disease. TCRdb itself ran the multiplex PCR reads through MiXCR, one entry per CDR3 protein. The sample has 420,000 or so distinct CDR3 sequences, about 16% seen once; the top ten hold 23%. These data are also associated with another study on T cells in Graves' hyperthyroidism and ophthalmopathy.

The source material was peripheral blood mononuclear cells (PBMCs), sampled at new diagnosis, from a patient treated with antithyroid drugs. Every receptor here comes from a woman aged 18-30 years with Graves disease. Each CDR3 is given with its conserved first and last residue. Fields, in order: V gene, D gene, clone size, J gene, CDR3 protein, CDR3 DNA. A D gene is named only where the DNA matches it firmly. The size of a clone is reported for some rows only, either as once, few or many, or as a class for expanded clones.

TRBV6-2/TRBV6-3	NA	many	TRBJ2-3	CASSRTADTDTQYF	TGTGCCAGCAGTCGGACGGCCGACACAGATACGCAGTATTTT
TRBV20-1	NA	many	TRBJ2-5	CSAPPRTETQYF	TGCAGTGCCCCCCCCCGGACCGAGACCCAGTACTTC
TRBV2	TRBD1	many	TRBJ2-7	CASRSGTAYEQYF	TGTGCCAGCAGATCCGGGACAGCCTACGAGCAGTACTTC
TRBV6-1	NA	NA	TRBJ2-3	CASRTQGNTQYF	TGTGCCAGCCGAACCCAGGGTAATACGCAGTATTTT
TRBV5-1	TRBD1	many	TRBJ1-2	CASSPVTGSGYTF	TGCGCCAGCAGCCCGGTGACAGGGAGTGGCTACACCTTC
TRBV30	NA	few	TRBJ2-2	CAQLPRGTNTGELFF	TGTGCCCAACTCCCCCGGGGCACGAACACCGGGGAGCTGTTTTTT
TRBV19	NA	NA	TRBJ2-1	CASSRGQLASLHNEQFF	TGTGCCAGTAGTAGGGGCCAACTAGCTTCGCTTCACAATGAGCAGTTCTTC
TRBV30	NA	many	TRBJ1-2	CAWRQRFYGYTF	TGTGCCTGGAGACAGCGTTTCTATGGCTACACCTTC
TRBV4-3	NA	NA	TRBJ2-7	CASSQDRRDAYEQYF	TGCGCCAGCAGCCAAGATCGCAGGGATGCCTACGAGCAGTACTTC
TRBV5-4	NA	NA	TRBJ2-5	CASSFLGNQETQYF	TGTGCCAGCAGCTTTCTAGGGAACCAAGAGACCCAGTACTTC
TRBV27	TRBD1	NA	TRBJ2-2	CASSPGWDRGSGELFF	TGTGCCAGCAGCCCAGGGTGGGACAGAGGATCCGGGGAGCTGTTTTTT
TRBV7-6	NA	few	TRBJ2-7	CASSLLPTGFEQYF	TGTGCCAGCAGCTTACTCCCTACAGGTTTCGAGCAGTACTTC
TRBV7-2	TRBD1	many	TRBJ1-6	CASSYRGGSPLHF	TGTGCCAGCAGCTACAGGGGCGGCTCACCCCTCCACTTT
TRBV28	TRBD1	NA	TRBJ1-6	CASSQQGSYNSPLHF	TGTGCCAGCAGTCAACAGGGGTCCTATAATTCACCCCTCCACTTT
TRBV29-1	NA	NA	TRBJ2-5	CTFLAQRQETQYF	TGCACCTTTCTAGCCCAAAGACAAGAGACCCAGTACTTC
TRBV3-1	TRBD2	NA	TRBJ2-1	CASSGTSGSYEQFF	TGTGCCAGCTCCGGGACTAGCGGCTCCTACGAGCAGTTCTTC
TRBV6-2/TRBV6-3	TRBD1	NA	TRBJ2-7	CASSYSRTGNYEQYF	TGTGCCAGCAGTTACTCGCGGACAGGGAATTACGAGCAGTACTTC
TRBV20-1	NA	few	TRBJ2-2	CSARDPGTSLAGELFF	TGCAGTGCTAGAGATCCAGGGACATCATTGGCAGGGGAGCTGTTTTTT
TRBV7-9	NA	few	TRBJ2-7	CASSPLAYEQYF	TGTGCCAGCAGCCCTTTGGCCTACGAGCAGTACTTC
TRBV6-1	TRBD2	NA	TRBJ2-1	CASSKPLAGVSSYNEQFF	TGTGCCAGCAGTAAACCCTTAGCGGGAGTCAGCTCCTACAATGAGCAGTTCTTC
TRBV7-2	TRBD1	few	TRBJ1-1	CASSGVRDREAGTEAFF	TGTGCCAGCAGCGGAGTTAGGGACAGGGAGGCGGGAACTGAAGCTTTCTTT
TRBV18	NA	NA	TRBJ2-7	CASTQRGGWVGGTSEQYF	TGTGCCAGCACCCAACGAGGGGGCTGGGTGGGAGGAACCTCCGAGCAGTACTTC
TRBV19	NA	few	TRBJ1-5	CASSIVSQQPQHF	TGTGCCAGTAGTATTGTTTCACAGCAGCCCCAGCATTTT
TRBV15	TRBD2	NA	TRBJ2-7	CATSRSLGLAGEQYF	TGTGCCACCAGCAGAAGTTTAGGACTAGCGGGCGAGCAGTACTTC
TRBV4-3	TRBD2	many	TRBJ2-7	CASSQDRGSYYEQYF	TGCGCCAGCAGCCAAGATCGCGGGAGTTACTACGAGCAGTACTTC
TRBV29-1	TRBD1	many	TRBJ2-5	CSSSTGARRETQYF	TGCAGCTCCTCTACAGGGGCCCGGAGGGAGACCCAGTACTTC
TRBV28	NA	many	TRBJ2-7	CATGGGLVGEQYF	TGTGCCACCGGAGGGGGGTTGGTAGGCGAGCAGTACTTC
TRBV6-1	NA	many	TRBJ1-5	CASGRSNQPQHF	TGTGCCAGCGGTCGAAGCAATCAGCCCCAGCATTTT
TRBV7-3	NA	few	TRBJ2-1	CASSSIGLADYNEQFF	TGTGCCAGCAGCTCTATAGGGCTAGCAGACTACAATGAGCAGTTCTTC
TRBV7-9	NA	NA	TRBJ2-3	CASSPPSGVAQYF	TGTGCCAGCAGCCCCCCCTCAGGGGTGGCGCAGTATTTT
TRBV6-5	NA	many	TRBJ2-7	CASSYISSEYSYEQYF	TGTGCCAGCAGTTACATCTCTTCCGAATACTCCTACGAGCAGTACTTC
TRBV7-9	TRBD2	NA	TRBJ2-1	CASSLVPSLAGDPGEQFF	TGTGCCAGCAGCTTAGTCCCTTCACTAGCGGGGGACCCGGGTGAGCAGTTCTTC
TRBV7-2	NA	many	TRBJ2-1	CASSPDAFYNEQFF	TGTGCCAGCAGCCCTGACGCGTTCTACAATGAGCAGTTCTTC
TRBV6-1	NA	NA	TRBJ2-2	CATRGGPNTGELFF	TGTGCCACCAGGGGTGGTCCGAACACCGGGGAGCTGTTTTTT
TRBV2	TRBD1	many	TRBJ1-5	CASSDRTGRAGQPQHF	TGTGCCAGCAGTGACCGGACAGGGCGCGCCGGGCAGCCCCAGCATTTT
TRBV9	NA	NA	TRBJ1-5	CASSVGATEQPQHF	TGTGCCAGCAGCGTAGGTGCCACCGAGCAGCCCCAGCATTTT
TRBV7-9	NA	few	TRBJ2-3	CASSLGIGQGGTITDTQYF	TGTGCCAGCAGCTTAGGGATAGGACAGGGAGGGACCATCACAGATACGCAGTATTTT
TRBV7-9	NA	NA	TRBJ2-7	CASSPLNFPSSYEQYF	TGTGCCAGCAGCCCCCTTAATTTCCCAAGCTCCTACGAGCAGTACTTC
TRBV7-3	NA	NA	TRBJ2-2	CASSVSATNTGELFF	TGTGCCAGCAGCGTCTCTGCCACTAACACCGGGGAGCTGTTTTTT
TRBV10-1	NA	many	TRBJ2-5	CASSDDGWEETQYF	TGCGCCAGCAGTGATGACGGCTGGGAGGAGACCCAGTACTTC
TRBV29-1	NA	NA	TRBJ2-7	CSVVLAGRFYEQYF	TGCAGCGTTGTATTGGCGGGAAGGTTCTACGAGCAGTACTTC
TRBV6-5	TRBD1	NA	TRBJ1-6	CASSYTGQGANNSPLHF	TGTGCCAGCAGTTACACGGGACAGGGGGCTAATAATTCACCCCTCCACTTT
TRBV27	TRBD2	many	TRBJ2-5	CASSIRTSGVQETQYF	TGTGCCAGCAGTATTCGGACTAGCGGGGTCCAAGAGACCCAGTACTTC
TRBV2	NA	many	TRBJ2-3	CASMDRVRNTQYF	TGTGCCAGCATGGATCGGGTCCGTAATACGCAGTATTTT
TRBV24-1	NA	few	TRBJ2-2	CATSDSLNTGELFF	TGTGCCACCAGTGATTCCCTGAACACCGGGGAGCTGTTTTTT
TRBV6-1	NA	many	TRBJ1-5	CASTSYRTHLGPQHF	TGTGCCAGCACCAGCTACAGAACGCATCTCGGGCCCCAGCATTTT
TRBV28	NA	many	TRBJ2-1	CASTGRLPPNEQFF	TGTGCCAGCACCGGACGGCTTCCACCCAATGAGCAGTTCTTC
TRBV6-1	TRBD1	many	TRBJ2-7	CASSRPGQGSYEQYF	TGTGCCAGCAGTCGACCGGGACAGGGCTCCTACGAGCAGTACTTC